Listed below are T cell receptor beta chains from one sample, sequenced in a study of blood T cell repertoires in COVID-19. Only in-frame clones appear in the TCRdb table, and some are missing; sequencing was by immunoSEQ multiplex PCR. Of 130,000 to 150,000 clones listed, almost 85% are singletons. The material sequenced was PBMCs or T cells enriched from blood (not recorded which). All receptors come from a man aged 40-55 years with acute COVID-19. Both conserved end residues are part of each CDR3. D genes are given only for firm matches. Size is omitted from some rows. Given values are once, few, many or a class for expanded clones.

j_call clone_size d_call v_call cdr3_nt cdr3_aa
TRBJ1-1 NA NA TRBV6-2/TRBV6-3 TGTGCCAGCAGTTATACAGGGATAACTGAAGCTTTCTTT CASSYTGITEAFF
TRBJ2-1 NA NA TRBV10-2 TGCGCCAGCAGTCAGGGGCGCTACAATGAGCAGTTCTTC CASSQGRYNEQFF
TRBJ1-2 once NA TRBV9 TGTGCCAGCAGCGGGTGGAGGGGTGGATATGGCTACACCTTC CASSGWRGGYGYTF
TRBJ2-5 once TRBD1 TRBV28 TGTGCCAGCAGTATCACAGGGGTCTCTAGGGAGACCCAGTACTTC CASSITGVSRETQYF
TRBJ1-5 NA TRBD1 TRBV5-6 TGTGCCAGCAGTAGGGGACAGGGACGCAATCAGCCCCAGCATTTT CASSRGQGRNQPQHF
TRBJ2-5 once NA TRBV19 TGTGCCAGTAGTCCTCGGGATTTTATCGGGGAGACCCAGTACTTC CASSPRDFIGETQYF
TRBJ1-3 NA NA TRBV7-2 TGTGCCAGCAGCTTAGGTACGGTTCGATATGGAAACACCATATATTTT CASSLGTVRYGNTIYF
TRBJ1-6 NA NA TRBV12-3/TRBV12-4 TGTGCCAGCAGTTTCTACAGGGATTCACCCCTCCACTTT CASSFYRDSPLHF
TRBJ1-3 NA TRBD1 TRBV10-3 TGTGCCATCCGACAGGGGAGAGATGGAAACACCATATATTTT CAIRQGRDGNTIYF
TRBJ2-7 once TRBD1 TRBV4-3 TGCGCCAGCAGCCACAGACGACAGGGGGCTAACGAGCAGTACTTC CASSHRRQGANEQYF
TRBJ1-6 NA NA TRBV21-1 TGTGCCAGCAGCAGCCTCAGGGCCCCTAATTCACCCCTCCACTTT CASSSLRAPNSPLHF
TRBJ2-2 once NA TRBV7-9 TGTGCCACGGTCAACGGGGACACCGGGGAGCTGTTTTTT CATVNGDTGELFF
TRBJ2-2 NA NA TRBV30 TGTGCCTGGAGTGTGGCTAGAGGCACCGGGGAGCTGTTTTTT CAWSVARGTGELFF
TRBJ1-2 once NA TRBV4-3 TGCGCCAGCAGCCAAAGCGGGCATGCGAGTCTCGGCTACACCTTC CASSQSGHASLGYTF
TRBJ1-5 few NA TRBV24-1 TGTGCCACCAGCGCCCGAGGGGAGGGCAATCAGCCCCAGCATTTT CATSARGEGNQPQHF
TRBJ2-2 NA TRBD2 TRBV7-8 TGTGCCAGCAGCCACTTAGCGGGGGGGTACACCGGGGAGCTGTTTTTT CASSHLAGGYTGELFF
TRBJ2-3 NA TRBD1 TRBV19 TGTGCCAGTAGTGGCTTCATAGGGGGCCGGGGAAACACAGATACGCAGTATTTT CASSGFIGGRGNTDTQYF
TRBJ1-5 NA TRBD1 TRBV7-9 TGTGCCAGCAGCGCAGCCGCACAGGGGGCTGAGAGTCAGCCCCAGCATTTT CASSAAAQGAESQPQHF
TRBJ1-2 NA TRBD1 TRBV7-2 TGTGCCAGCAGCTTGAGACAGGGGAGTGGCTACACCTTC CASSLRQGSGYTF
TRBJ1-3 NA NA TRBV9 TGTGCCAGCAGCGTAGAGGCTTCAGGGTTTAGGGTCTCGCCCGGAAACACCATATATTTT CASSVEASGFRVSPGNTIYF
TRBJ2-2 NA NA TRBV9 TGTGCCAGCAGCGTAGGACAGTACACCGGGGAGCTGTTTTTT CASSVGQYTGELFF
TRBJ1-3 NA TRBD1 TRBV9 TGTGCCAGCAGCGCCAATCGACAGGGAGGAAACACCATATATTTT CASSANRQGGNTIYF
TRBJ1-6 NA TRBD1 TRBV3-1/TRBV3-2 TGTGCCAGCAGCCTTCAGGACAGGGGATCACCCCTCCACTTT CASSLQDRGSPLHF
TRBJ2-5 NA NA TRBV28 TGTGCCAGCAGTTTGCGGGAGACCCAGTACTTC CASSLRETQYF
TRBJ1-2 NA NA TRBV12-5 TGTGCTAGTGGTTTAGGGACAAGAGCTAACTATGGCTACACCTTC CASGLGTRANYGYTF
TRBJ1-5 NA NA TRBV30 TGTGCCTGGAGCGGGGGGGAGGGCTTTCAGCCCCAGCATTTT CAWSGGEGFQPQHF
TRBJ1-1 NA NA TRBV6-5 TGTGCCAGCAGTTACGGGGGGGACACTGAAGCTTTCTTT CASSYGGDTEAFF
TRBJ1-5 NA TRBD1 TRBV2 TGTGCCAGCACCACGGGACAGGGGGCCCATCAGCCCCAGCATTTT CASTTGQGAHQPQHF
TRBJ2-1 once TRBD2 TRBV30 TGTGCCTGGACTAGCGGGAGCTCCAATGAGCAGTTCTTC CAWTSGSSNEQFF
TRBJ1-1 NA TRBD1 TRBV9 TGTGCCAGCAGCGTAGGACAGGGCACTGAAGCTTTCTTT CASSVGQGTEAFF
TRBJ1-5 NA TRBD1 TRBV19 TGTGCCAGTAGTATCCGGGGCGGACAGGGCGGGAATCAGCCCCAGCATTTT CASSIRGGQGGNQPQHF
TRBJ2-5 NA NA TRBV20-1 TGCAGTGCCGGAGAGGATGAGACCCAGTACTTC CSAGEDETQYF
TRBJ2-7 NA TRBD1 TRBV4-1 TGCGCCAGCAGCCAGGGACAGTTGAGCTCCTACGAGCAGTACTTC CASSQGQLSSYEQYF
TRBJ2-3 NA NA TRBV11-3 TGTGCCAGCAGCCCCGGAGGCTCAGCCAGCACAGATACGCAGTATTTT CASSPGGSASTDTQYF
TRBJ2-2 NA TRBD1 TRBV5-6 TGTGCCAGCAGCTTCGGGACAGGGGGTACCGGGGAGCTGTTTTTT CASSFGTGGTGELFF
TRBJ2-5 NA TRBD1 TRBV24-1 TGTGCCACCAGTAGACAACAGGGGTTCATGGAGACCCAGTACTTC CATSRQQGFMETQYF
TRBJ2-2 few NA TRBV14 TGTGCCAGCAGCCAAGGTCTGCGGGCCGGGGAGCTGTTTTTT CASSQGLRAGELFF
TRBJ2-7 NA NA TRBV11-2 TGTGCCAGCAGCTCACGGCTGCCGGGACAAATCTACGAGCAGTACTTC CASSSRLPGQIYEQYF
TRBJ2-3 NA NA TRBV3-1/TRBV3-2 TGTGCCAGCAGCCCACCCACAGGGTCTACAGATACGCAGTATTTT CASSPPTGSTDTQYF
TRBJ1-2 NA NA TRBV10-2 TGCGCCAGCAGTGAGTCGGGCCAAAACTATGGCTACACCTTC CASSESGQNYGYTF
TRBJ2-6 once NA TRBV6-5 TGTGCCAGCACCCGGGGGACCACTGGGGCCAACGTCCTGACTTTC CASTRGTTGANVLTF
TRBJ2-7 NA TRBD1 TRBV10-3 TGTGCCATCAGTGTTACAGGGGGCGGCTACGAGCAGTACTTC CAISVTGGGYEQYF
TRBJ2-7 NA TRBD1 TRBV6-5 TGTGCCAGCAGTCCACAACAGGGGCGGCAGTACTTC CASSPQQGRQYF
TRBJ2-7 NA TRBD2 TRBV25-1 TGTGCCAGCAGTGAATCGGGCGGGAGGACGGGCGAGCAGTACTTC CASSESGGRTGEQYF
TRBJ1-4 NA NA TRBV7-6 TGTGCCAGCAGCAAACCGGAGTATGGTGAAAAACTGTTTTTT CASSKPEYGEKLFF
TRBJ1-5 NA TRBD1 TRBV20-1 TGCAGTGCTAGTAACAGGGGAAATCAGCCCCAGCATTTT CSASNRGNQPQHF
TRBJ1-4 NA TRBD1 TRBV30 TGTGCCTGGAGTGTAGGACAGGCTAATGAAAAACTGTTTTTT CAWSVGQANEKLFF
TRBJ2-3 NA TRBD1 TRBV7-2 TGTGCCAGCAGAAAGGACAGGAGCACAGATACGCAGTATTTT CASRKDRSTDTQYF
TRBJ2-3 once NA TRBV7-9 TGTGCCAGCAGCCCCGGGGAGATCACAGATACGCAGTATTTT CASSPGEITDTQYF
TRBJ2-1 NA NA TRBV7-9 TGTGCCAGCAGCCCCGTCAGCGGAAATGAGCAGTTCTTC CASSPVSGNEQFF
TRBJ1-1 NA NA TRBV5-4 TGTGCCAGCACCCTGGAGGGCAGGACGAACACTGAAGCTTTCTTT CASTLEGRTNTEAFF
TRBJ2-1 NA TRBD2 TRBV7-8 TGTGCCAGCAGCCGAGCGGGAGTGCTCTACAATGAGCAGTTCTTC CASSRAGVLYNEQFF
TRBJ2-1 NA TRBD2 TRBV28 TGTGCCAGCAGTCCCCCCGGGGGGTACAATGAGCAGTTCTTC CASSPPGGYNEQFF
TRBJ1-1 NA TRBD1 TRBV18 TGTGCCAGCTCACAACAGGGGATGGACACTGAAGCTTTCTTT CASSQQGMDTEAFF